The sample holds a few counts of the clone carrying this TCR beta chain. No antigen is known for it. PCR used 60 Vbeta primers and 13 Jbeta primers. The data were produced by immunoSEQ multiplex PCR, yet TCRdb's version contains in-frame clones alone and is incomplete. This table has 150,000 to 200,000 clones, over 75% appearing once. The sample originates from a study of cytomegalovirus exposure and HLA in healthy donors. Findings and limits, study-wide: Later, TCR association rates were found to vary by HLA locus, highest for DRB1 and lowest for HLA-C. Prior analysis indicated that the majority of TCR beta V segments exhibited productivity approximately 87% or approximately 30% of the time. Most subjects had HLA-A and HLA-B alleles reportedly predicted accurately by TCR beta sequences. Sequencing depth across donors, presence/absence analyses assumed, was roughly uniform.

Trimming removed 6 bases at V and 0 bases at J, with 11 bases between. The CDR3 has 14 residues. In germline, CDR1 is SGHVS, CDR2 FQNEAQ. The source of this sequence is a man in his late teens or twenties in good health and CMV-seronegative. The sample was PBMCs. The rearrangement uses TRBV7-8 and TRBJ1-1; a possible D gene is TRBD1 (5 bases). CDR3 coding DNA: TGTGCCAGCAGGGGGGGTACCATGAACACTGAAGCTTTCTTT. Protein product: CASRGGTMNTEAFF.